These 14 T cell receptor beta chains were all obtained from the same sample, sequenced in a study of blood T cell repertoires in COVID-19. Clones were read by immunoSEQ multiplex PCR, and TCRdb kept only the in-frame ones, dropping some. This sample has about 160,000 clones, with around 82% found just once. The sequenced sample was PBMCs or T cells enriched from blood (not recorded which). The receptor source for this set is a man aged 55-75 years who had recovered from COVID-19.

The chain has TRBV2 and TRBJ1-6; 8 positions match TRBD1. The germline CDR1 and CDR2 sequences are SNHLY and FYNNEI. CDR3 length: 18 residues. Germline trimming cut 6 bases from V and 6 bases from J; bases unmatched to any gene: 16. CDR3 protein: CASSSRDRSFPSNSPLHF. The CDR3 bases are TGTGCCAGCAGCTCCCGGGACAGGTCCTTCCCTAGTAATTCACCCCTCCACTTT.

The rearrangement uses TRBV29-1 and TRBJ1-2; D remains ambiguous. The V end lost 7 bases, the J end lost 1 base, and 7 bases lay between the germline ends. CDR3 size: 11 residues. Per germline, CDR1 SQVTM and CDR2 ANQGSEA. The CDR3 is CSASDNYGYTF. CDR3 sequence (DNA): TGCAGCGCCAGTGATAACTATGGCTACACCTTC.

This clone was detected only a few times. The V call is TRBV19, the J call TRBJ2-7; 11 bases line up with TRBD2. With V trimmed by 1 base and J by 2 bases, 10 bases remained unmatched. There are 18 residues in the CDR3. CDR1 and CDR2 (germline): LNHDA, SQIVND (reference sequence). CDR3 protein: CASSIVSSGGAFPYEQYF. The CDR3 bases are TGTGCCAGTAGTATAGTAAGTAGCGGGGGGGCCTTCCCCTACGAGCAGTACTTC.

The rearrangement uses TRBV29-1 and TRBJ2-3, with 9 bases matching TRBD2. CDR1 and CDR2 from the germline V gene are SQVTM and ANQGSEA. The V and J ends lost 6 bases and 1 base, in that order; junction bases with no gene match: 17. The length of the CDR3 is 18 residues. Here the CDR3 reads CSVESGLAGRLGTDTQYF. The CDR3 nucleotides are TGCAGCGTCGAGTCGGGGCTAGCGGGAAGACTAGGCACAGATACGCAGTATTTT.

The V call is TRBV29-1, the J call TRBJ1-4; 7 bases match TRBD1. Germline CDR1 is SQVTM and CDR2 is ANQGSEA. The CDR3 consists of 14 residues. V gave up 6 bases and J gave up 4 bases; unmatched junction bases: 8. Written as DNA, the CDR3 is TGCAGCGTGGGGGTACAGGGGAGTAATGAAAAACTGTTTTTT. This gives the protein CSVGVQGSNEKLFF. Full variable domain (rest looked up from reference TRBV29-1 and TRBJ1-4): SAVISQKPSRDICQRGTSLTIQCQVDSQVTMMFWYRQQPGQSLTLIATANQGSEATYESGFVIDKFPISRPNLTFSTLTVSNMSPEDSSIYLCSVGVQGSNEKLFFGSGTQLSVL.

J is TRBJ2-3 and V is TRBV28; TRBD1 is a possible D gene (5 bases). The CDR3 has 15 residues. Germline CDR1 is MDHEN and CDR2 is SYDVKM. Trimming removed 6 bases at V and 2 bases at J, with 15 bases between. The CDR3 DNA is TGTGCCAGCAGCGGCCCAGGGCCCGTCACAGATACGCAGTATTTT. This sequence encodes CASSGPGPVTDTQYF.

The DNA for the CDR3 is TGTGCCAGCAGTTTAACTGACAGAAACATTCAGTACTTC. This translates into CASSLTDRNIQYF. The chain uses TRBV12-3 or TRBV12-4 and TRBJ2-4; TRBD1 might be the D (5 bases). Between the trimmed V and J ends, which lost 2 bases and 6 bases, there was a span of 8 bases. The CDR3 is 13 residues long.

V gene TRBV7-3 combines with J gene TRBJ2-2; D remains ambiguous. Per the germline V gene, CDR1 is SGHTA and CDR2 is FQGTGA. Trimming left V 1 base short and J 1 base short, with 7 bases between. The CDR3 contains 15 residues. The CDR3 loop is CASSLNPGNTGELFF. The DNA for the CDR3 is TGTGCCAGCAGCTTAAACCCCGGGAACACCGGGGAGCTGTTTTTT.

The rearrangement links TRBV5-6 to TRBJ1-6; D is unclear. The length of the CDR3 is 15 residues. Germline V gene sequence: CDR1 SGHDT, CDR2 YYEEEE. The ends were cut back, 0 bases at V and 8 bases at J, with 12 bases in the middle. CDR3 bases: TGTGCCAGCAGCTTGGGCAGTTTAGACTATTCACCCCTCCACTTT. It is translated as CASSLGSLDYSPLHF.

V gene TRBV18 combines with J gene TRBJ1-3; tentative D call: TRBD1 (5 bases). The CDR3 spans 15 residues. Germline V CDR1 and CDR2: KGHSH, LQKENI. Trimming shortened V by 8 bases and J by 1 base, and 15 bases separated the two germline ends. CDR3 residues: CASLPGVSSGNTIYF. In DNA, the CDR3 is TGTGCCAGCCTCCCGGGGGTATCTTCTGGAAACACCATATATTTT.

The chain joins TRBV19 to TRBJ1-5; TRBD1 matches 9 bases. Germline lookup yields CDR1 LNHDA and CDR2 SQIVND (reference sequence). J was trimmed by 8 bases and V by 3 bases; bases with no gene match: 5. This CDR3 has 14 residues. CDR3 DNA: TGTGCCAGTAGTATTTTGGGACAGGGAAAGCCCCAGCATTTT. Protein: CASSILGQGKPQHF.

The rearrangement links TRBV9 to TRBJ2-2; weak D call: TRBD2 (6 bases). CDR3 length: 13 residues. The germline gives CDR1 SGDLS, CDR2 YYNGEE. The germline V and J ends were trimmed by 7 bases and 4 bases, with 11 bases remaining between them. The CDR3 sequence: CASGGLVTGELFF. CDR3 coding DNA: TGTGCCAGCGGAGGGCTAGTCACCGGGGAGCTGTTTTTT. Using reference TRBV9 and TRBJ2-2 for the parts outside the CDR3, the full variable domain is DSGVTQTPKHLITATGQRVTLRCSPRSGDLSVYWYQQSLDQGLQFLIQYYNGEERAKGNILERFSAQQFPDLHSELNLSSLELGDSALYFCASGGLVTGELFFGEGSRLTVL.

The chain couples TRBV14 to TRBJ2-2; D not resolved. Looked up from germline, CDR1 is SGHDN and CDR2 is FVKESK. Trimming left V 1 base short and J 4 bases short, with 7 bases between. CDR3 length: 14 residues. The CDR3 nucleotides are TGTGCCAGCAGCCAAGTCATGGCCACCGGGGAGCTGTTTTTT. It specifies CASSQVMATGELFF.

This clone has a single count. V is TRBV19 and J is TRBJ2-1, with D perhaps matching TRBD2 (5 bases). With 3 bases removed from V and 5 bases from J, the gap between germline ends came to 11 bases. The CDR3 is 14 residues long. The germline gives CDR1 LNHDA, CDR2 SQIVND (reference sequence). This CDR3 reads CASSIGRRNNEQFF. CDR3 nucleotide sequence: TGTGCCAGTAGTATTGGGCGGAGGAACAATGAGCAGTTCTTC.